The 7 T cell receptor beta chains below all came from one sample that was sequenced in a study of T cell responses to AZD1222 COVID-19 vaccine. Method: immunoSEQ multiplex PCR; TCRdb's copy keeps in-frame clones and lacks some. The sample has about 42,000 clones, more than 70% seen once; the top ten hold roughly 25%. The sample in question was peripheral blood, obtained 28 days after the second AZD1222 dose. The source of these receptors is an adult who received the AZD1222 COVID-19 vaccine.

CDR3 bases: TGTGCCAGCAGTTTATTTGCAGGGGGGAATGGCTACACCTTC. As protein: CASSLFAGGNGYTF. The rearrangement links TRBV28 to TRBJ1-2; 7 nucleotides line up with TRBD1. V was pared by 1 base and J by 6 bases, with 5 bases of the junction left unmatched. This CDR3 has 14 amino acids. Germline CDR1 MDHEN, CDR2 SYDVKM.

This sequence joins TRBV29-1 and TRBJ1-4; D may be TRBD1 (6 bases). The V and J ends lost 7 bases and 2 bases respectively, with 11 bases between them. CDR3 size: 13 residues. The germline gives CDR1 SQVTM, CDR2 ANQGSEA. In nucleotides, the CDR3 is TGCAGCGCGGAGGGGGGCACTAATGAAAAACTGTTTTTT. Encoded protein: CSAEGGTNEKLFF.

The CDR3 DNA follows: TGTGCCAGCAGCCAATTACCGGGGCACACAGATACGCAGTATTTT. It translates to CASSQLPGHTDTQYF. The rearrangement joins TRBV3-1 (or the pseudogene TRBV3-2) to TRBJ2-3, with D perhaps being TRBD1 or TRBD2 (5 bases each). CDR3 size: 15 residues. Germline CDR1 LGHDT, CDR2 YNNKEL (reference sequence). V lost 2 bases, J lost 2 bases, and 11 bases lay in between.

This chain joins TRBV6-1 and TRBJ2-2, with D uncertain. Germline-derived CDR1 and CDR2 are MNHNS and SASEGT. CDR3 size: 15 residues. V shed 2 bases and J shed 4 bases, with 11 bases lying between them. The CDR3 bases are TGTGCCAGCAGTGAATACCAGGCGGTCACCGGGGAGCTGTTTTTT. This codes for CASSEYQAVTGELFF.

V and J are TRBV4-2 and TRBJ1-5; D perhaps matches TRBD1 (5 bases). Trimming took off 1 base at V and 3 bases at J, with 7 bases between the two ends. The germline V gene has CDR1 LGHNA and CDR2 YNFKEQ. CDR3 length: 14 residues. Here the CDR3 DNA reads TGTGCCAGCAGCCAAGGACAGAACAATCAGCCCCAGCATTTT. Translation: CASSQGQNNQPQHF.

The chain uses TRBV7-8 and TRBJ2-5; D gene uncertain. The germline V and J ends were trimmed by 5 bases and 5 bases, with 9 bases remaining between them. CDR1 SGHVS and CDR2 FQNEAQ come from the germline V gene. The CDR3 loop spans 12 amino acids. As DNA, the CDR3 is TGTGCCAGCAGCCCGGTAGGGGAGACCCAGTACTTC. It specifies CASSPVGETQYF.

This rearrangement joins TRBV6-6 to TRBJ1-2; 10 bases agree with TRBD1. The CDR3 runs to 14 residues. Germline values: CDR1 MNHNY, CDR2 SVGAGI (reference sequence). J lost 4 bases, V lost 5 bases, and 4 bases had no gene match. The CDR3 nucleotides are TGTGCCAGCAGTGACAGGGGGCAAGGCTATGGCTACACCTTC. This codes for CASSDRGQGYGYTF.